Reported below is one TCR beta chain. Its antigen is unidentified. Other nucleotide sequences in the sample specify the same CDR3. The data were taken from a study of cytomegalovirus exposure and HLA in healthy donors. Amplification used 60 Vbeta primers and 13 Jbeta primers. Clones were read by immunoSEQ multiplex PCR, and TCRdb kept only the in-frame ones, dropping some. Recorded for this sample: some 200,000 clones. V was clipped by 0 bases and J by 0 bases, with 10 bases between them. The germline V gene encodes CDR1 SGDLS and CDR2 YYNGEE. CDR3 length: 16 residues. The study's findings and limits: A later analysis by the authors found several of the most significant clusters apparently linked to common viral pathogens. Excluded were some V segments that proved indistinguishable, including TRBV6-2 and TRBV6-3. Relative to equally common others, HLA-associated TCR beta chains showed greater clonal expansion in a later analysis.

The clonotype was recovered from a woman aged 18 to 35 in good health and CMV-seropositive. What was sequenced was PBMCs. V is TRBV9 and J is TRBJ1-3, with D possibly TRBD1 on 5 matching bases. The DNA for the CDR3 is TGTGCCAGCAGCGTAGGTCAGGGTACCTCTGGAAACACCATATATTTT. Amino acid sequence: CASSVGQGTSGNTIYF. The variable domain in full, with the rest retrieved from reference TRBV9 and TRBJ1-3, is DSGVTQTPKHLITATGQRVTLRCSPRSGDLSVYWYQQSLDQGLQFLIQYYNGEERAKGNILERFSAQQFPDLHSELNLSSLELGDSALYFCASSVGQGTSGNTIYFGEGSWLTVV.